Following are 28 T cell receptor beta chains from one sample sequenced in a study of T cell responses to AZD1222 COVID-19 vaccine. Sequencing used immunoSEQ multiplex PCR; TCRdb keeps in-frame clones, though not all of them. The sample holds about 90,000 clones, 85% seen once. Source: peripheral blood, taken 28 days after the second AZD1222 dose. The receptors were gathered from an adult who received the AZD1222 COVID-19 vaccine.

The genes are TRBV7-2 and TRBJ1-1; possibly TRBD1 for D (5 bases). The V end lost 3 bases, the J end lost 1 base, and 9 bases lay between the germline ends. Germline CDR1 and CDR2: SGHTA and FQGNSA. The length of the CDR3 is 14 residues. The CDR3 here is CASSFTGRNTEAFF. The CDR3 DNA is TGTGCCAGCAGCTTTACAGGAAGGAACACTGAAGCTTTCTTT.

This rearrangement joins TRBV19 to TRBJ2-6; no clear D. Per germline, CDR1 LNHDA and CDR2 SQIVND (reference sequence). The length of the CDR3 is 15 residues. V lost 5 bases to trimming and J lost 2 bases, with 10 bases between them. CDR3 in DNA: TGTGCCAGTAGTCCCCCAACGCCTGGGGCCAACGTCCTGACTTTC. Encoded protein: CASSPPTPGANVLTF.

This clone was picked up a small number of times. The rearrangement uses TRBV6-2 or TRBV6-3 and TRBJ2-7; perhaps TRBD1 as D (6 bases). Per germline, CDR1 MNHEY and CDR2 SVGEGT. Trimming removed 2 bases at V and 3 bases at J, with 20 bases between. The CDR3 has 17 amino acids. The CDR3 here is CASSYENQGLVGYEQYF. The CDR3 region has the DNA TGTGCCAGCAGTTACGAAAATCAGGGGCTTGTAGGCTACGAGCAGTACTTC.

The sample holds one count of this clone. V gene TRBV10-2 combines with J gene TRBJ2-5; TRBD1 agrees at 8 bases. V shed 7 bases and J 5 bases; nucleotides not matched to a gene: 3. CDR3 length: 12 residues. Germline V gene data show CDR1 as WSHSY and CDR2 as SAAADI. The CDR3 reads CASKQGAETQYF. The DNA of the CDR3 is TGCGCCAGCAAGCAGGGGGCGGAGACCCAGTACTTC.

The V call is TRBV10-3, the J call TRBJ1-5; 7 positions match TRBD1. The CDR3 sequence is 13 residues long. J was trimmed by 4 bases and V by 9 bases; bases with no gene match: 6. The germline V gene has CDR1 ENHRY and CDR2 SYGVKD. This CDR3 is CAIAGGANQPQHF. CDR3 bases: TGTGCCATAGCAGGGGGGGCTAATCAGCCCCAGCATTTT.

The CDR3 sequence is CSGSTGYGYTF. In DNA, the CDR3 is TGCAGCGGATCGACAGGGTATGGCTACACCTTC. The rearrangement joins TRBV29-1 to TRBJ1-2; 7 nucleotides match TRBD1. J was trimmed by 5 bases and V by 7 bases; bases with no gene match: 4. CDR3 size: 11 residues. The germline V gene encodes CDR1 SQVTM and CDR2 ANQGSEA.

V usage is TRBV25-1 and J usage is TRBJ2-3; D is unclear. This CDR3 comprises 14 residues. Germline CDR1 MGHDK, CDR2 SYGVNS. V lost 3 bases to trimming and J lost 0 bases, with 7 bases between them. This CDR3 is CASSDSSSTDTQYF. The CDR3 DNA follows: TGTGCCAGCAGTGACAGCTCTAGCACAGATACGCAGTATTTT.

V usage is TRBV3-1 (or the pseudogene TRBV3-2) and J usage is TRBJ2-3; 13 positions agree with TRBD2. J was trimmed by 9 bases and V by 4 bases; bases with no gene match: 4. Looked up from germline, CDR1 is LGHDT and CDR2 is YNNKEL (reference sequence). This CDR3 spans 14 amino acids. Here the CDR3 reads CASSPKTSGGTQYF. CDR3 DNA: TGTGCCAGCAGCCCAAAGACTAGCGGGGGGACGCAGTATTTT.

V and J are TRBV29-1 and TRBJ2-7; D possibly matches TRBD1 or TRBD2 (6 bases each). This CDR3 is 13 amino acids long. Germline CDR1 SQVTM, CDR2 ANQGSEA. The V and J ends lost 7 bases and 3 bases respectively, with 16 bases between them. CDR3 sequence (DNA): TGCAGCGGATCTCTAGGGGGGCTCTACGAGCAGTACTTC. This translates into CSGSLGGLYEQYF.

The table lists this clone with a count of one. The genes are TRBV7-2 and TRBJ2-2; 9 nucleotides align to TRBD2. The junction had 13 bases not matched to a gene; V was cut back by 5 bases and J by 6 bases. Germline CDR1 and CDR2: SGHTA and FQGNSA. The CDR3 has 17 residues. DNA of the CDR3: TGTGCCAGCAGCCCCAACAGGGTAGCGGGAGTATCCGGGGAGCTGTTTTTT. This sequence encodes CASSPNRVAGVSGELFF.

The chain recombines TRBV23-1 with TRBJ2-1, with a possible D match to TRBD1 (6 bases). TRBV23-1 is assigned to the ORF class and has an uncertain function. V shed 1 base and J shed 3 bases, with 16 bases lying between them. CDR3 length equals 17 residues. The CDR3, as DNA: TGCGCCAGCAGTCAATTCCCGGGACAAGGGTACTACAATGAGCAGTTCTTC. This sequence encodes CASSQFPGQGYYNEQFF.

This clone was counted a single time. The rearrangement joins TRBV27 to TRBJ2-1; TRBD1 aligns across 8 bases. This CDR3 has 16 residues. The germline CDR1 and CDR2 sequences are MNHEY and SMNVEV (reference sequence). V dropped 0 bases and J dropped 2; count of bases not matched to a gene: 3. The CDR3 bases are TGTGCCAGCAGTTTATCCGCAGGGGGCACCTACAATGAGCAGTTCTTC. Amino acids: CASSLSAGGTYNEQFF.

This chain connects TRBV4-3 to TRBJ2-5; 7 bases are shared with TRBD2. After removal of 2 bases from V and 5 bases from J, the junction contained 8 bases not matched to a gene. Germline V gene data show CDR1 as LGHNA and CDR2 as YSLEER. The CDR3 loop spans 15 amino acids. CDR3 in amino acids: CASSQNRAGPETQYF. The CDR3 DNA reads TGCGCCAGCAGCCAAAATCGAGCGGGACCTGAGACCCAGTACTTC.

The rearrangement uses TRBV7-3 and TRBJ1-6, with TRBD1 identical over 8 bases. The CDR3 is 15 amino acids. V lost 6 bases, J lost 9 bases, and 10 bases stayed unmatched. Germline loops: CDR1 SGHTA, CDR2 FQGTGA. The CDR3 loop reads CASRPGGSMSSPLHF. The CDR3 bases are TGTGCCAGCAGACCAGGGGGCTCGATGTCTTCACCCCTCCACTTT.

This chain joins TRBV7-8 and TRBJ2-7; D is tentatively TRBD1 or TRBD2 (5 bases each). V lost 5 bases and J lost 11, with 19 bases in between. Germline loops: CDR1 SGHVS, CDR2 FQNEAQ. The CDR3 has 13 amino acids. CDR3 sequence (DNA): TGTGCCAGCAGCGGCCGGGACCACCTCGGGGAGTACTTC. Residues: CASSGRDHLGEYF.

The rearrangement joins TRBV28 to TRBJ1-2; D uncertain. Germline V gene sequence: CDR1 MDHEN, CDR2 SYDVKM. The V end was cut by 5 bases, the J end by 6 bases, with 19 bases between. CDR3 length: 15 residues. DNA of the CDR3: TGTGCCAGCAGTCCACGTGGGGTCCCTCGGGATGGCTACACCTTC. Amino acids: CASSPRGVPRDGYTF.

The CDR3 nucleotides are TGTGCCTGGACGCCGGGACAGGGGTTTTCTAATGAAAAACTGTTTTTT. It is translated as CAWTPGQGFSNEKLFF. This chain uses TRBV30 with TRBJ1-4, with 10 bases that match TRBD1. The CDR3 totals 16 residues. Germline CDR1 reads GTSNPN; CDR2 reads SVGIG (reference sequence). V shed 4 bases and J 3 bases; nucleotides not matched to a gene: 8.

The V and J genes are TRBV6-5 and TRBJ1-4; 8 bases align to TRBD1. CDR3 length: 16 residues. V dropped 0 bases and J dropped 7; count of bases not matched to a gene: 7. The germline gives CDR1 MNHEY, CDR2 SVGAGI. The CDR3 DNA reads as TGTGCCAGCAGTTACTCTGGGACAGGTCCGGTTGAAAAACTGTTTTTT. Protein product: CASSYSGTGPVEKLFF.

The genes are TRBV19 and TRBJ2-1, with 7 bases aligning to TRBD2. Trimming at V came to 4 bases and at J to 7 bases, leaving 10 bases not matched to a gene. Germline V lookup: CDR1 LNHDA, CDR2 SQIVND (reference sequence). This CDR3 spans 15 amino acids. CDR3 in amino acids: CASSTGTTVGNEQFF. The CDR3 DNA reads TGTGCCAGTAGTACTGGGACTACCGTAGGGAATGAGCAGTTCTTC. Full variable domain (missing parts from reference TRBV19 and TRBJ2-1): DGGITQSPKYLFRKEGQNVTLSCEQNLNHDAMYWYRQDPGQGLRLIYYSQIVNDFQKGDIAEGYSVSREKKESFPLTVTSAQKNPTAFYLCASSTGTTVGNEQFFGPGTRLTVL.

The V call is TRBV4-1, the J call TRBJ2-3; 7 bases match TRBD1. Unmatched junction bases numbered 8, after V lost 0 bases and J lost 8 bases. The CDR3 length is 15 residues. Germline CDR1 is MGHRA and CDR2 is YSYEKL. CDR3 DNA: TGCGCCAGCAGCCAAGACCGACAGGGTGTCGGTACGCAGTATTTT. This translates into CASSQDRQGVGTQYF.

The chain couples TRBV6-6 to TRBJ1-5; 9 nucleotides agree with TRBD1. Germline V CDR1 and CDR2: MNHNY, SVGAGI (reference sequence). Germline trimming cut 5 bases from V and 6 bases from J; bases unmatched to any gene: 11. The CDR3 is 16 amino acids. The CDR3 sequence: CASSKSWDRVGQPQHF. CDR3 in DNA: TGTGCCAGCAGTAAGTCCTGGGACAGGGTGGGTCAGCCCCAGCATTTT.

This chain joins TRBV7-8 and TRBJ1-5; maybe TRBD1 (5 bases). CDR3 length: 15 residues. V lost 0 bases and J 4 bases, leaving 10 bases between the germline ends. Germline V lookup: CDR1 SGHVS, CDR2 FQNEAQ. The CDR3 DNA sequence: TGTGCCAGCAGCTTAGCGGAGACAGTAAATCAGCCCCAGCATTTT. It encodes CASSLAETVNQPQHF.

On this clone itself: At the DNA level, this CDR3 is encoded by other sequences in the same sample as well. The gene calls are TRBV11-2 and TRBJ1-1, with 7 positions matching TRBD1. CDR1 and CDR2 (germline): SGHAT, FQNNGV. Trimming cost V 1 base and J 1 base; bases outside gene matches: 3. The CDR3 is made up of 15 amino acids. The CDR3 DNA reads TGTGCCAGCAGCTTAGCCCCAGGGGGGAACACTGAAGCTTTCTTT. Its translation is CASSLAPGGNTEAFF.

V is TRBV7-9 and J is TRBJ2-7; D possibly corresponds to TRBD1 (6 bases). Trimming stripped 2 bases from V and 7 bases from J, with 18 bases between. Germline V gene sequence: CDR1 SEHNR, CDR2 FQNEAQ (reference sequence). The CDR3 length is 15 residues. This chain's CDR3 is CASSLSRTASGEQYF. CDR3 DNA: TGTGCCAGCAGCTTATCTAGGACAGCGTCGGGGGAGCAGTACTTC.

This clone was seen a handful of times. The CDR3 DNA reads as TGCGCCAGCCGGACTTGGGGCAGGGGGCCTAATTCACCCCTCCACTTT. As protein: CASRTWGRGPNSPLHF. The genes are TRBV5-1 and TRBJ1-6, with 8 bases matching TRBD1. This CDR3 contains 16 residues. From germline, CDR1 is SGHRS and CDR2 YFSETQ. Trimming removed 7 bases from V and 6 bases from J; junction bases left unmatched: 12.

This chain links TRBV7-9 with TRBJ1-1; no firm D call. Between the trimmed V and J ends, which lost 2 bases and 7 bases, there was a span of 5 bases. CDR3 length equals 11 residues. Germline values: CDR1 SEHNR, CDR2 FQNEAQ (reference sequence). The DNA of the CDR3 is TGTGCCAGCAGCTTAAGCTTTGAAGCTTTCTTT. As protein: CASSLSFEAFF.

The chain carries TRBV19 and TRBJ2-5, with 7 nucleotides matching TRBD2. The CDR3 length is 14 residues. V shed 6 bases and J 2 bases; nucleotides not matched to a gene: 6. In germline, CDR1 is LNHDA, CDR2 SQIVND (reference sequence). CDR3 coding DNA: TGTGCCAGTAGAACGGCGGGGGAGCAAGAGACCCAGTACTTC. This codes for CASRTAGEQETQYF.

The chain has TRBV5-1 and TRBJ2-7; 7 bases are shared with TRBD1. Trimming took 5 bases from V and 3 from J; bases not matched to a gene: 14. Germline CDR1 and CDR2: SGHRS and YFSETQ. The CDR3 is 16 residues long. The DNA for the CDR3 is TGCGCCAGCAGTTACCTACCGGGACAGAGCCTCTACGAGCAGTACTTC. Protein: CASSYLPGQSLYEQYF.